This paragraph reports one T cell receptor (beta chain). In the source study's methods: Estimation of nucleated cell counts relied on the amplification of reference gene primers. Clones were read by immunoSEQ multiplex PCR, and TCRdb kept only the in-frame ones, dropping some. The V and J calls and clone size were taken over from that table, and D and trimming were inferred from the DNA. The repertoire holds 25,000 to 35,000 clones, 85% seen once, with roughly 26% in the top ten. Per germline, CDR1 SNHLY and CDR2 FYNNEI. V shed 2 bases and J 2 bases; nucleotides not matched to a gene: 0. The CDR3 spans 14 residues. The data originate from a study of blood T cell repertoires in COVID-19. Study details: Samples of COVID-19 (acute and convalescent) were obtained from the United States, Italy and Spain.

The clonotype comes from a human donor in a cohort sampled during active COVID-19. Sequenced: peripheral blood. The chain has TRBV2 and TRBJ2-5; 9 nucleotides align to TRBD2. CDR3 nucleotides: TGTGCCAGCAGTGAAAGCGGGGGGCAAGAGACCCAGTACTTC. Protein: CASSESGGQETQYF.